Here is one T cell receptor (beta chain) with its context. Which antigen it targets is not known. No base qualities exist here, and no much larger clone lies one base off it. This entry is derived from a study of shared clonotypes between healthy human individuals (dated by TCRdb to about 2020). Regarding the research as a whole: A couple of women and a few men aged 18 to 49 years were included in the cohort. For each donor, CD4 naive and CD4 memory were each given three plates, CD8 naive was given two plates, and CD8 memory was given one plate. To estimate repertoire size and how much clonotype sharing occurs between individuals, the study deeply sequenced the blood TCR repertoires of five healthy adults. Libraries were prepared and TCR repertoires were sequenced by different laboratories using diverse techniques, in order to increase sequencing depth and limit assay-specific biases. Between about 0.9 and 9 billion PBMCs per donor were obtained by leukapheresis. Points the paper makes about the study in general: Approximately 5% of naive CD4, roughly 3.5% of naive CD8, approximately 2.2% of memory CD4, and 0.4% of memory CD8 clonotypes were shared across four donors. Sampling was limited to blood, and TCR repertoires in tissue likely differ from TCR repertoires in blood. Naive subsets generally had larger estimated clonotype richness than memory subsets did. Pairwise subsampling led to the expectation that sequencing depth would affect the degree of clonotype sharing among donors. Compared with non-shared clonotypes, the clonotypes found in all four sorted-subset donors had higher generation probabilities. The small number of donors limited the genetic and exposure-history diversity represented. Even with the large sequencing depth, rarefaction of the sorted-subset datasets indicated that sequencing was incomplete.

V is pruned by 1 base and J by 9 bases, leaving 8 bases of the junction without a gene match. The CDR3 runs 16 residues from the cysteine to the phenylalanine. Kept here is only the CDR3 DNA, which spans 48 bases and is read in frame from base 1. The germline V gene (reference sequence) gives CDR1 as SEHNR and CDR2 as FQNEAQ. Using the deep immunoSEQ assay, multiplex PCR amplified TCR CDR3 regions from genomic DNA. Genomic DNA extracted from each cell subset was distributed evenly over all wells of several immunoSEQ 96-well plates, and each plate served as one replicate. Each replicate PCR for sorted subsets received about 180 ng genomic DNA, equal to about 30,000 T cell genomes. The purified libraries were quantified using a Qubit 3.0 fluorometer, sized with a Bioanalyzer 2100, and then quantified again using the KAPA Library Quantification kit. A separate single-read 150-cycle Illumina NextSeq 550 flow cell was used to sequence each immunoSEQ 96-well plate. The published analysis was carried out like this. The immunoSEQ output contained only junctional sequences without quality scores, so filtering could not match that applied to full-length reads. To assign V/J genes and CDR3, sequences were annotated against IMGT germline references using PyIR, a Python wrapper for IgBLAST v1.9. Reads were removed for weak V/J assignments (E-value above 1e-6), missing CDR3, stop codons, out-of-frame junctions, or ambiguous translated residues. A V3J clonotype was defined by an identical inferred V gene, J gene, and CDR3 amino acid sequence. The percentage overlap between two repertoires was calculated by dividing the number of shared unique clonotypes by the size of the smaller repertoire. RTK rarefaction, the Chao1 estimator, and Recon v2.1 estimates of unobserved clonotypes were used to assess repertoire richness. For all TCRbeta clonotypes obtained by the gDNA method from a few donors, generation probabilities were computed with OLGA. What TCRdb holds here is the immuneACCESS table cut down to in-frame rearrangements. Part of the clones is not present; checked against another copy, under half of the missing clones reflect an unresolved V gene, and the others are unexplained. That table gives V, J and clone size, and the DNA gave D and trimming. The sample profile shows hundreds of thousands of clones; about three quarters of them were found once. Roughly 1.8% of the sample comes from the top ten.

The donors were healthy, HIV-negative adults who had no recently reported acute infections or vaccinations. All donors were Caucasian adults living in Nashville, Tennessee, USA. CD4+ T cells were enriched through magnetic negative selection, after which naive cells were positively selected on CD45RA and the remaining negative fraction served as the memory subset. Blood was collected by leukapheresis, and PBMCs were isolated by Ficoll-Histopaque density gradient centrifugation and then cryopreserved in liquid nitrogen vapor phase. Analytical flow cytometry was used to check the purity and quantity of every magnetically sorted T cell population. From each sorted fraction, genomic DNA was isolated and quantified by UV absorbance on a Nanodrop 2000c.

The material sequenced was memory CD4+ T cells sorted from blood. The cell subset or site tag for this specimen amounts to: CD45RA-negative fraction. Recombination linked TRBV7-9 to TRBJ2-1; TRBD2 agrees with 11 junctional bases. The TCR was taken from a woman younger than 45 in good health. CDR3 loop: CASSLGLAGGISEQFF. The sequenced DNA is TGTGCCAGCAGCTTAGGGCTAGCGGGAGGTATAAGTGAGCAGTTCTTC.